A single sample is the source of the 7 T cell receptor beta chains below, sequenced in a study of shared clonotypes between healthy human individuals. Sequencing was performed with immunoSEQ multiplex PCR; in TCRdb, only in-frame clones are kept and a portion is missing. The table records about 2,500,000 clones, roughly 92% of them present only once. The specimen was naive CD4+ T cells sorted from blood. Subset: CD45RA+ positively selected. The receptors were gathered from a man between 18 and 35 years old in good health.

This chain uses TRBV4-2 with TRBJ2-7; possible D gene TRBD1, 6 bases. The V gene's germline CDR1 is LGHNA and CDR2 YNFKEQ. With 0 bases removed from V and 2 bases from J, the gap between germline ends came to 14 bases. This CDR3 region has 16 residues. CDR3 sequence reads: CASSQDNGDNAYEQYF. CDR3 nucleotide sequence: TGTGCCAGCAGCCAAGATAACGGGGACAACGCCTACGAGCAGTACTTC.

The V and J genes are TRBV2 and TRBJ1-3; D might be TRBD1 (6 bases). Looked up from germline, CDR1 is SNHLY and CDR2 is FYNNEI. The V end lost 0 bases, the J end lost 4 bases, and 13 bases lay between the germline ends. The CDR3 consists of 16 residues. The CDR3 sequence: CASSEAVQQGGNTIYF. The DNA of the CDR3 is TGTGCCAGCAGTGAAGCAGTTCAACAGGGAGGAAACACCATATATTTT. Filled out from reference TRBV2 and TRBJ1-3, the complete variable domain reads EPEVTQTPSHQVTQMGQEVILRCVPISNHLYFYWYRQILGQKVEFLVSFYNNEISEKSEIFDDQFSVERPDGSNFTLKIRSTKLEDSAMYFCASSEAVQQGGNTIYFGEGSWLTVV.

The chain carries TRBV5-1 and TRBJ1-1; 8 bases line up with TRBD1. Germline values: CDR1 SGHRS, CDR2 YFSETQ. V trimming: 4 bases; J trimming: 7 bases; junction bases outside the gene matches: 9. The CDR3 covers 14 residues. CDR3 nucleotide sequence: TGCGCCAGCAGCCTAACCCGACAGGGGAATGAAGCTTTCTTT. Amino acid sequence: CASSLTRQGNEAFF.

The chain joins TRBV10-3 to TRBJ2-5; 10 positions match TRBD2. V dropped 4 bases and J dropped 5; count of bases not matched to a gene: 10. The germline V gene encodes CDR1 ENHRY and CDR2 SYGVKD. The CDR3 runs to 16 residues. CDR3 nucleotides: TGTGCCATCAGTGGACTAGCGGGTGGGGGATCGGAGACCCAGTACTTC. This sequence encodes CAISGLAGGGSETQYF.

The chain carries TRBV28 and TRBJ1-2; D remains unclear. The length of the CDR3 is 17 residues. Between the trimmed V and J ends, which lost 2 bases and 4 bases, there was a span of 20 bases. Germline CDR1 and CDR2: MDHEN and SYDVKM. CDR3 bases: TGTGCCAGCAGTTTAGACATTTCGGGGTCGCGTTTCTATGGCTACACCTTC. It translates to CASSLDISGSRFYGYTF.

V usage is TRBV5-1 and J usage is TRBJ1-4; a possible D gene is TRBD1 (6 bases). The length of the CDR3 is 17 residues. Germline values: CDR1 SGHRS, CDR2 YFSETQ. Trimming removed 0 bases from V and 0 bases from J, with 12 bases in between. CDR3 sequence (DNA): TGCGCCAGCAGCTTGGGCAGGGGACTTGCAACTAATGAAAAACTGTTTTTT. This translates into CASSLGRGLATNEKLFF.

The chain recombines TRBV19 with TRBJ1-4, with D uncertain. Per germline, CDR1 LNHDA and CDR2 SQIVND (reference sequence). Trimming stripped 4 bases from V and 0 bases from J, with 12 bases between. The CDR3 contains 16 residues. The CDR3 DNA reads TGTGCCAGTAGTAGCCCAGGAGCTGCAACTAATGAAAAACTGTTTTTT. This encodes CASSSPGAATNEKLFF.